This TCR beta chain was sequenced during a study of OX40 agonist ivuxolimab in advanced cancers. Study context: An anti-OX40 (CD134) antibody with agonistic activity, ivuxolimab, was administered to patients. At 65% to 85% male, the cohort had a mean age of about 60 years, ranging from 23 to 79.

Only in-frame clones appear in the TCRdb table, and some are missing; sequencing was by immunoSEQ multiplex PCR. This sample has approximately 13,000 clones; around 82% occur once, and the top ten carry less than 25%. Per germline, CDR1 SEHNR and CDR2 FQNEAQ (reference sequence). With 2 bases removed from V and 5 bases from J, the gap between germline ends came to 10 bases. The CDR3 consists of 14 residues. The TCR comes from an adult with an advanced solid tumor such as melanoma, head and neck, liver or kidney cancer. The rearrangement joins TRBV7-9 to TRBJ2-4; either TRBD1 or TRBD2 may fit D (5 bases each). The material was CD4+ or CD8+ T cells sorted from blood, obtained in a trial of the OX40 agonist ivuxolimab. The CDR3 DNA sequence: TGTGCCAGCAGCTTATCTTGGGGACAAAACATTCAGTACTTC. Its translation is CASSLSWGQNIQYF. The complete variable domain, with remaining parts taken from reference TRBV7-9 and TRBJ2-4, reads DTGVSQNPRHKITKRGQNVTFRCDPISEHNRLYWYRQTLGQGPEFLTYFQNEAQLEKSRLLSDRFSAERPKGSFSTLEIQRTEQGDSAMYLCASSLSWGQNIQYFGAGTRLSVL.